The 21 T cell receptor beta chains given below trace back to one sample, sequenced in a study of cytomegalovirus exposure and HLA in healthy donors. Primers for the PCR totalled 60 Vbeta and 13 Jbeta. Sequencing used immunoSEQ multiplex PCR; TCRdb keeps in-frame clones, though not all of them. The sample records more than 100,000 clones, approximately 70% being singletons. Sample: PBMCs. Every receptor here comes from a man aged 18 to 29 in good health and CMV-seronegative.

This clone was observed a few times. The CDR3 nucleotides are TGTGCCAGCAGGGCCCAGGGGGGCACTGAAGCTTTCTTT. Amino acid sequence: CASRAQGGTEAFF. This chain uses TRBV6-5 with TRBJ1-1; 7 bases align to TRBD1. Trimming at V came to 6 bases and at J to 4 bases, leaving 5 bases not matched to a gene. From germline, CDR1 is MNHEY and CDR2 SVGAGI. The CDR3 spans 13 residues.

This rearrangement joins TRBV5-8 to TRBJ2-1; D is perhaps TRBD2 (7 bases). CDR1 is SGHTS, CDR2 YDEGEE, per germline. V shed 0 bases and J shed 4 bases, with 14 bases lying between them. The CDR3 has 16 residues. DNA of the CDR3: TGTGCCAGCAGCTTGGGGACAGCGGGACCTTACAATGAGCAGTTCTTC. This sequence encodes CASSLGTAGPYNEQFF.

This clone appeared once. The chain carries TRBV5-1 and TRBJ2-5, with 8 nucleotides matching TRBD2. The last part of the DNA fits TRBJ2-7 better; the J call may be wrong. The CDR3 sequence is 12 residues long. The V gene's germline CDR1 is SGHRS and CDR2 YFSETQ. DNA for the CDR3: TGCGCCAGCTCACCCGGGGGGGACGAGCAGTACTTC. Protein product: CASSPGGDEQYF.

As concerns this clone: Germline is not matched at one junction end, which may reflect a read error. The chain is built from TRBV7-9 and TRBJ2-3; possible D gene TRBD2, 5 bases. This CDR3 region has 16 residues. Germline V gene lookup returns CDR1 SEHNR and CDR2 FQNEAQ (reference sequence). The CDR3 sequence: CSSSLGFRGGTDTQYF. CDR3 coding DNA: TGTTCCAGCAGCTTGGGCTTTCGGGGTGGCACAGATACGCAGTATTTT. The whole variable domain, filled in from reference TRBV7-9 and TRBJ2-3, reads DTGVSQNPRHKITKRGQNVTFRCDPISEHNRLYWYRQTLGQGPEFLTYFQNEAQLEKSRLLSDRFSAERPKGSFSTLEIQRTEQGDSAMYLCSSSLGFRGGTDTQYFGPGTRLTVL.

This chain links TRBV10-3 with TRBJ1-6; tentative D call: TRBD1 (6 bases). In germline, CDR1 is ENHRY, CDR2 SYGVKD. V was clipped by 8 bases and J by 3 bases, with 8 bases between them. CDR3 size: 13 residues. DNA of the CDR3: TGTGCCATCTCGGACAGCTATAATTCACCCCTCCACTTT. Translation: CAISDSYNSPLHF.

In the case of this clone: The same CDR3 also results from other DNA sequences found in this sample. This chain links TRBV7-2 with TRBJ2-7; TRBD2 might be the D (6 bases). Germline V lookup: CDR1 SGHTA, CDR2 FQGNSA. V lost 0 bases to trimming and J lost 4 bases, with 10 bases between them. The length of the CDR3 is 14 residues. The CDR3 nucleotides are TGTGCCAGCAGCTTAGCCGGGGGAGCTTACGAGCAGTACTTC. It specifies CASSLAGGAYEQYF.

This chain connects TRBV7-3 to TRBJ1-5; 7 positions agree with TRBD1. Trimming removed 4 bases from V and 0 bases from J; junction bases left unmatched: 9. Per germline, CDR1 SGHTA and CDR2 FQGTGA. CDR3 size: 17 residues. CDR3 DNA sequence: TGTGCCAGCAGCTCAGTCGGACAGGCTTATAGCAATCAGCCCCAGCATTTT. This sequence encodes CASSSVGQAYSNQPQHF.

The CDR3 loop reads CAWSGSTSMVTQYF. The CDR3 DNA is TGTGCCTGGAGTGGATCGACTAGTATGGTGACCCAGTACTTC. This chain links TRBV30 with TRBJ2-5, with a weak D call TRBD2 (6 bases). Germline CDR1 and CDR2: GTSNPN and SVGIG (reference sequence). Between the trimmed V and J ends, which lost 1 base and 7 bases, there was a span of 16 bases. The CDR3 contains 14 residues.

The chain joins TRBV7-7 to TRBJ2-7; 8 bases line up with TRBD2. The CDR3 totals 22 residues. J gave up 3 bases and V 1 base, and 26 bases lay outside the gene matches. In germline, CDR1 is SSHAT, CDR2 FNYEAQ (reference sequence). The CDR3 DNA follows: TGTGCCAGCAGCTTAGTACGCGTTTGGCGGGAGGCCGAAGTAATAAGGAGCTACGAGCAGTACTTC. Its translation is CASSLVRVWREAEVIRSYEQYF. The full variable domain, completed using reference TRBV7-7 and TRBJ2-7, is GAGVSQSPRYKVTKRGQDVTLRCDPISSHATLYWYQQALGQGPEFLTYFNYEAQPDKSGLPSDRFSAERPEGSISTLTIQRTEQRDSAMYRCASSLVRVWREAEVIRSYEQYFGPGTRLTVT.

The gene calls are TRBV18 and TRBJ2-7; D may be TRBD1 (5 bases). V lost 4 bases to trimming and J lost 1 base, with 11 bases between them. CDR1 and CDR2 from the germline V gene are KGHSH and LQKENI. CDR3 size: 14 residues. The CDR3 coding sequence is TGTGCCAGCTCACTTCCCCACAGGTCCTACGAGCAGTACTTC. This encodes CASSLPHRSYEQYF. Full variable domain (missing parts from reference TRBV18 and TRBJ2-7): NAGVMQNPRHLVRRRGQEARLRCSPMKGHSHVYWYRQLPEEGLKFMVYLQKENIIDESGMPKERFSAEFPKEGPSILRIQQVVRGDSAAYFCASSLPHRSYEQYFGPGTRLTVT.

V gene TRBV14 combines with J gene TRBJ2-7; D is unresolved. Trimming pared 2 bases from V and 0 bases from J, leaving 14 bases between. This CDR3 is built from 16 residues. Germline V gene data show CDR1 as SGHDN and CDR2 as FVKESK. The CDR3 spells CASSQSGSLSSYEQYF. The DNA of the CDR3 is TGTGCCAGCAGCCAATCAGGTTCGCTGAGCTCCTACGAGCAGTACTTC.

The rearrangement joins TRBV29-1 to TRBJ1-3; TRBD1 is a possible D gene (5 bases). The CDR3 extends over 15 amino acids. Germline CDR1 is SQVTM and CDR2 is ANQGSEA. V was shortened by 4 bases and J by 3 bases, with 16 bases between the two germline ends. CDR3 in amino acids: CSVVPTQGSGNTIYF. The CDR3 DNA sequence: TGCAGCGTTGTCCCGACCCAGGGAAGTGGAAACACCATATATTTT. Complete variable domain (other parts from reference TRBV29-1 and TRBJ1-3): SAVISQKPSRDICQRGTSLTIQCQVDSQVTMMFWYRQQPGQSLTLIATANQGSEATYESGFVIDKFPISRPNLTFSTLTVSNMSPEDSSIYLCSVVPTQGSGNTIYFGEGSWLTVV.

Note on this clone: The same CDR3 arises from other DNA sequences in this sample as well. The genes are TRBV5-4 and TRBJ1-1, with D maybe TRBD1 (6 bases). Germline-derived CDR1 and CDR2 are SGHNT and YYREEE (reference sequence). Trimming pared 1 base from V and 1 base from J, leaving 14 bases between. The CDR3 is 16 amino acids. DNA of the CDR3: TGTGCCAGCAGCTTGCCAGGGGCCGCCTCGAACACTGAAGCTTTCTTT. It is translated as CASSLPGAASNTEAFF.

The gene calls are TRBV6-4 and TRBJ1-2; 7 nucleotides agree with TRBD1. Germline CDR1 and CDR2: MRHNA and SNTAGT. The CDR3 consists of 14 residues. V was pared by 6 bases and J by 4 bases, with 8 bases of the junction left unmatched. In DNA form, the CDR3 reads TGTGCCAGCAGAGGGACAGCCTCTACCTATGGCTACACCTTC. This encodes CASRGTASTYGYTF.

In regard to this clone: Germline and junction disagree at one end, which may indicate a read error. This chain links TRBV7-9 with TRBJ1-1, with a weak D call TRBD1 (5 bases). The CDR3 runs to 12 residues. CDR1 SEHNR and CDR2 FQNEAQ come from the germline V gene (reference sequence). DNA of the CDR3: TGTTCCAGCAGCGTGATCCAGGGTGAAGCTTTCTTT. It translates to CSSSVIQGEAFF.

Here the CDR3 reads CASSLDGHSEQYF. CDR3 coding DNA: TGTGCCAGCAGCTTAGATGGCCACAGCGAGCAGTACTTC. V usage is TRBV11-3 and J usage is TRBJ2-7, with no clear D. V dropped 0 bases and J dropped 6 bases, with 9 bases sitting between them. Germline V gives CDR1 SGHNT, CDR2 YENEEA. The CDR3 has 13 amino acids.

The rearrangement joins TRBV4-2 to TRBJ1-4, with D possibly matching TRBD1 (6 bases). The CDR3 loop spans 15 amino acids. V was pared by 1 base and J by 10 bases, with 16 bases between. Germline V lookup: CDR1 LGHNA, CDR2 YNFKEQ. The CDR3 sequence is CASSQGGTGIGKLFF. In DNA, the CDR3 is TGTGCCAGCAGCCAAGGGGGAACAGGGATCGGAAAACTGTTTTTT.

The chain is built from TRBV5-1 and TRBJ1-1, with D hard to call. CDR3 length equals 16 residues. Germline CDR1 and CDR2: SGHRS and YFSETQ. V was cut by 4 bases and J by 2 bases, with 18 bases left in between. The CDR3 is CASSPRGPPKNTEAFF. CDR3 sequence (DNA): TGCGCCAGCAGCCCGAGAGGGCCGCCGAAAAACACTGAAGCTTTCTTT.

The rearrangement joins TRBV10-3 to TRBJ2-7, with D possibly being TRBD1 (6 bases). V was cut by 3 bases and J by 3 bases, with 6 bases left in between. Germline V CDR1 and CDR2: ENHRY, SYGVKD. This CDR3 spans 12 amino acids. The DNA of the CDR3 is TGTGCCATCAGTGAAGGGGGCTACGAGCAGTACTTC. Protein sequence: CAISEGGYEQYF.

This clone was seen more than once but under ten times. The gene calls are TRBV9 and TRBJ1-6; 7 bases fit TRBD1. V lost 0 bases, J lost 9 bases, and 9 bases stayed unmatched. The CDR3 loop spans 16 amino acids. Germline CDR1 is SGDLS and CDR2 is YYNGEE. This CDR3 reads CASSVDPGGSVSPLHF. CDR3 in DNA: TGTGCCAGCAGCGTAGACCCAGGGGGATCTGTTTCACCCCTCCACTTT.

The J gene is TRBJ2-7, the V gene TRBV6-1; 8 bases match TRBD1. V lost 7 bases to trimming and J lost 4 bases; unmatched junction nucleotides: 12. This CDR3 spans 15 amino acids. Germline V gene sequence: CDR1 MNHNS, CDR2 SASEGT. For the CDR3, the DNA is TGTGCCAGCAATCCTTCCATTGGACAGGGTTACGAGCAGTACTTC. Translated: CASNPSIGQGYEQYF.